Listed below are T cell receptor beta chains from one sample, sequenced in a study of T cells in narcolepsy. The protocol was immunoSEQ multiplex PCR, while the TCRdb copy is restricted to in-frame clones and leaves out a portion. Here the sample spans tens of thousands of clones, about nine tenths being singletons. The sequencing sample was made of CD45RA- memory CD4+ T cells from PBMCs. All receptors come from a human donor with narcolepsy. CDR3s include the opening cysteine and the closing phenylalanine or tryptophan. Fields, in order: clone size, V gene, J gene, D gene, CDR3 protein, CDR3 DNA. The D gene is left open where the match is weak. Some rows mark clone size as missing; the rest say once, few, many or name a class of expanded clone.

abundance: .; v_gene: TRBV9; j_gene: TRBJ2-7; d_gene: TRBD2; CDR3aa: CASSVGRGGVSEQYF; CDR3nt: TGTGCCAGCAGCGTAGGGCGCGGGGGGGTTAGTGAGCAGTACTTC
abundance: .; v_gene: TRBV7-2; j_gene: TRBJ2-7; d_gene: TRBD2; CDR3aa: CASSGTSANYEQYF; CDR3nt: TGTGCCAGCAGCGGGACTAGCGCAAACTACGAGCAGTACTTC
abundance: .; v_gene: TRBV11-3; j_gene: TRBJ2-1; d_gene: TRBD1; CDR3aa: CASSLTAGQASDEQFF; CDR3nt: TGTGCCAGCAGCTTAACGGCGGGACAGGCCAGCGATGAGCAGTTCTTC
abundance: .; v_gene: TRBV7-3; j_gene: TRBJ1-5; d_gene: .; CDR3aa: CASTLTALDRGDLAQHF; CDR3nt: TGTGCCAGCACTCTCACCGCTTTAGACCGGGGGGATTTAGCCCAGCATTTT
abundance: .; v_gene: TRBV29-1; j_gene: TRBJ2-5; d_gene: TRBD1; CDR3aa: CSTGTGEGETQYF; CDR3nt: TGCAGCACCGGGACAGGGGAGGGAGAGACCCAGTACTTC
abundance: few; v_gene: TRBV14; j_gene: TRBJ2-3; d_gene: .; CDR3aa: CASSPRGYTQYF; CDR3nt: TGTGCCAGCAGCCCCCGGGGTTATACGCAGTATTTT
abundance: .; v_gene: TRBV5-1; j_gene: TRBJ2-6; d_gene: TRBD1; CDR3aa: CASRTGQGKTGANVLTF; CDR3nt: TGCGCCAGCAGAACCGGACAGGGAAAAACTGGGGCCAACGTCCTGACTTTC
abundance: .; v_gene: TRBV2; j_gene: TRBJ2-2; d_gene: .; CDR3aa: CASSPTAGELFF; CDR3nt: TGTGCCAGCAGTCCTACTGCCGGGGAGCTGTTTTTT
abundance: few; v_gene: TRBV6-6; j_gene: TRBJ1-3; d_gene: TRBD1; CDR3aa: CASSYYRDSSGNTIYF; CDR3nt: TGTGCCAGCAGTTACTATCGGGACAGCTCTGGAAACACCATATATTTT
abundance: .; v_gene: TRBV7-6; j_gene: TRBJ1-3; d_gene: .; CDR3aa: CASSAWTDVGRNTIYF; CDR3nt: TGTGCCAGCAGCGCATGGACGGACGTCGGGAGAAACACCATATATTTT
abundance: .; v_gene: TRBV12-5; j_gene: TRBJ1-1; d_gene: .; CDR3aa: CASGPPRGITEAFF; CDR3nt: TGTGCTAGTGGTCCCCCCCGGGGCATCACTGAAGCTTTCTTT
abundance: .; v_gene: TRBV21-1; j_gene: TRBJ2-7; d_gene: .; CDR3aa: CASSKRLGQKTYEQYF; CDR3nt: TGTGCCAGCAGCAAACGCCTGGGACAGAAAACCTACGAGCAGTACTTC
abundance: .; v_gene: TRBV5-1; j_gene: TRBJ2-3; d_gene: .; CDR3aa: CASSLVELEDTQYF; CDR3nt: TGCGCCAGCAGCTTGGTGGAGTTGGAAGATACGCAGTATTTT
abundance: .; v_gene: TRBV19; j_gene: TRBJ2-3; d_gene: .; CDR3aa: CASSIEAGSTDTQYF; CDR3nt: TGTGCCAGTAGTATAGAGGCAGGTAGCACAGATACGCAGTATTTT
abundance: .; v_gene: TRBV9; j_gene: TRBJ2-7; d_gene: .; CDR3aa: CASSVATTSNEQYF; CDR3nt: TGTGCCAGCAGCGTAGCTACGACGTCCAACGAGCAGTACTTC
abundance: .; v_gene: TRBV7-2; j_gene: TRBJ1-3; d_gene: TRBD1; CDR3aa: CASSSRWTGGSGNTIYF; CDR3nt: TGTGCCAGCAGCTCACGATGGACAGGCGGCTCTGGAAACACCATATATTTT
abundance: .; v_gene: TRBV19; j_gene: TRBJ1-2; d_gene: .; CDR3aa: CASSISPGNYGYTF; CDR3nt: TGTGCCAGTAGTATCAGCCCAGGCAACTATGGCTACACCTTC
abundance: .; v_gene: TRBV2; j_gene: TRBJ2-3; d_gene: TRBD1; CDR3aa: CASSQGETDTQYF; CDR3nt: TGTGCCAGCAGTCAGGGGGAGACAGATACGCAGTATTTT
abundance: few; v_gene: TRBV14; j_gene: TRBJ1-4; d_gene: .; CDR3aa: CASSLRINEKLFF; CDR3nt: TGTGCCAGCAGCCTACGGATTAATGAAAAACTGTTTTTT
abundance: .; v_gene: TRBV6-1; j_gene: TRBJ2-7; d_gene: .; CDR3aa: CASRTEGTLEQYF; CDR3nt: TGTGCCAGCAGAACAGAGGGGACCCTGGAGCAGTACTTC
abundance: .; v_gene: TRBV7-3; j_gene: TRBJ2-1; d_gene: .; CDR3aa: CASSLVVATLGVEQFF; CDR3nt: TGTGCCAGCAGCTTGGTGGTTGCCACCCTGGGGGTTGAGCAGTTCTTC
abundance: .; v_gene: TRBV7-2; j_gene: TRBJ2-7; d_gene: .; CDR3aa: CASSLVAGVSYEQYF; CDR3nt: TGTGCCAGCAGCTTAGTGGCAGGGGTCTCCTACGAGCAGTACTTC
abundance: .; v_gene: TRBV4-2; j_gene: TRBJ2-7; d_gene: TRBD1; CDR3aa: CASSQDRDSYSYEQYF; CDR3nt: TGTGCCAGCAGCCAAGATAGGGACAGCTACTCCTACGAGCAGTACTTC
abundance: .; v_gene: TRBV28; j_gene: TRBJ1-4; d_gene: TRBD1; CDR3aa: CASRAGGVEKLFF; CDR3nt: TGTGCCAGCAGAGCAGGGGGTGTAGAAAAACTGTTTTTT
abundance: .; v_gene: TRBV5-1; j_gene: TRBJ2-7; d_gene: .; CDR3aa: CASSLAGTSYEQYF; CDR3nt: TGCGCCAGCAGCTTGGCCGGTACTTCCTACGAGCAGTACTTC
abundance: once; v_gene: TRBV7-9; j_gene: TRBJ2-1; d_gene: .; CDR3aa: CASSLANEQFF; CDR3nt: TGTGCCAGCAGCTTGGCCAATGAGCAGTTCTTC